The 25 T cell receptor beta chains listed next were all sequenced from one sample in a study of OX40 agonist ivuxolimab in advanced cancers. The data were produced by immunoSEQ multiplex PCR, yet TCRdb's version contains in-frame clones alone and is incomplete. The repertoire holds 70,000 to 95,000 clones, with around 82% as singletons. Material: CD4+ or CD8+ T cells sorted from blood, obtained in a trial of the OX40 agonist ivuxolimab. These receptors were obtained from an adult with an advanced solid tumor such as melanoma, head and neck, liver or kidney cancer.

The chain couples TRBV10-3 to TRBJ2-5; the match to TRBD2 covers 12 bases. The J segment lost 2 bases and the V segment lost 2 bases, leaving 3 bases of the junction unmatched. The germline V gene has CDR1 ENHRY and CDR2 SYGVKD. CDR3 length: 16 residues. The DNA for the CDR3 is TGTGCCATCAGTGAGGGACTAGCGGGGCTACAAGAGACCCAGTACTTC. As protein: CAISEGLAGLQETQYF.

In this sample, this clone turned up once. This chain joins TRBV5-1 and TRBJ2-5; D possibly corresponds to TRBD1 (6 bases). CDR3 length: 14 residues. With 0 bases removed from V and 4 bases from J, the gap between germline ends came to 10 bases. Germline values: CDR1 SGHRS, CDR2 YFSETQ. This chain's CDR3 is CASSLDRGTETQYF. The DNA of the CDR3 is TGCGCCAGCAGCTTGGATAGGGGGACAGAGACCCAGTACTTC.

This chain uses TRBV18 with TRBJ2-1, with D possibly TRBD2 on 6 matching bases. CDR3 length: 16 residues. V lost 5 bases and J 1 base, leaving 15 bases between the germline ends. Germline assignment: CDR1 KGHSH and CDR2 LQKENI. The CDR3 protein is CASSSTGTSSYNEQFF. The DNA for the CDR3 is TGTGCCAGCTCATCGACCGGGACTTCGTCCTACAATGAGCAGTTCTTC.

The genes are TRBV2 and TRBJ2-3, with unresolved D. Germline CDR1 reads SNHLY; CDR2 reads FYNNEI. Between the trimmed V and J ends, which lost 4 bases and 0 bases, there was a span of 11 bases. The CDR3 sequence is 15 residues long. The CDR3 spells CASSAVASSTDTQYF. Written as DNA, the CDR3 is TGTGCCAGCAGTGCGGTTGCATCGAGCACAGATACGCAGTATTTT.

This sequence joins TRBV30 and TRBJ2-5; no clear D. The ends were cut back, 4 bases at V and 4 bases at J, with 10 bases in the middle. Germline values: CDR1 GTSNPN, CDR2 SVGIG (reference sequence). This CDR3 comprises 12 residues. CDR3 bases: TGTGCCTGGAACCCTTCCCCAGAGACCCAGTACTTC. Amino acid sequence: CAWNPSPETQYF.

Notes on this clone: Other nucleotide sequences in the sample specify the same CDR3. The rearrangement joins TRBV18 to TRBJ1-6, with TRBD1 matching 7 bases. The germline V gene encodes CDR1 KGHSH and CDR2 LQKENI. The CDR3 length is 14 residues. V shed 3 bases and J 5 bases; nucleotides not matched to a gene: 1. The CDR3 bases are TGTGCCAGCTCACCCGGGACAGATAATTCACCCCTCCACTTT. Its translation: CASSPGTDNSPLHF. The complete variable domain, with remaining parts taken from reference TRBV18 and TRBJ1-6, reads NAGVMQNPRHLVRRRGQEARLRCSPMKGHSHVYWYRQLPEEGLKFMVYLQKENIIDESGMPKERFSAEFPKEGPSILRIQQVVRGDSAAYFCASSPGTDNSPLHFGNGTRLTVT.

The chain is built from TRBV11-2 and TRBJ2-7; D is perhaps TRBD2 (6 bases). Germline V gene lookup returns CDR1 SGHAT and CDR2 FQNNGV. The CDR3 runs 18 residues. V shed 3 bases and J shed 3 bases, with 24 bases lying between them. CDR3 region: CASSLGDLRVRGNYEQYF. The CDR3 nucleotides read TGTGCCAGCAGCTTGGGCGACCTGAGGGTGCGGGGAAACTACGAGCAGTACTTC.

This CDR3 reads CASSESLGQSHGYTF. CDR3 nucleotide sequence: TGTGCCAGCAGTGAATCGCTGGGGCAGAGCCATGGCTACACCTTC. The chain uses TRBV6-1 and TRBJ1-2, with D maybe TRBD1 (5 bases). Trimming cost V 2 bases and J 6 bases, with 16 bases left between them. Germline V gives CDR1 MNHNS, CDR2 SASEGT. The length of the CDR3 is 15 residues.

On this clone itself: A read error may account for a junction end that differs from germline. The rearrangement joins TRBV7-2 to TRBJ2-3, with 10 positions matching TRBD2. Looked up from germline, CDR1 is SGHTA and CDR2 is FQGNSA. This CDR3 has 14 residues. The CDR3 spells CASTLVAGGDTQYF. The DNA for the CDR3 is TGTGCCAGCACCTTAGTAGCGGGAGGAGATACGCAGTATTTT.

This rearrangement joins TRBV6-5 to TRBJ2-7, with D perhaps matching TRBD1 or TRBD2 (5 bases each). Germline loops: CDR1 MNHEY, CDR2 SVGAGI. The CDR3 extends over 14 amino acids. Trimming removed 3 bases from V and 6 bases from J, with 15 bases in between. The CDR3 here is CASSYSSGTTEQYF. In DNA, the CDR3 is TGTGCCAGCAGTTATAGTTCAGGGACGACCGAGCAGTACTTC.

The chain is built from TRBV27 and TRBJ1-5, with no clear D. The CDR3 spans 13 residues. The V gene's germline CDR1 is MNHEY and CDR2 SMNVEV (reference sequence). Trimming stripped 3 bases from V and 6 bases from J, with 9 bases between. The CDR3 here is CASSLYRSQPQHF. The DNA of the CDR3 is TGTGCCAGCAGTTTGTATAGGAGTCAGCCCCAGCATTTT.

The chain recombines TRBV4-2 with TRBJ2-2; D is undetermined. The germline V gene encodes CDR1 LGHNA and CDR2 YNFKEQ. V was cut by 3 bases and J by 6 bases, with 11 bases left in between. This CDR3 contains 14 residues. This chain's CDR3 is CASSQIWAPGELFF. In DNA, the CDR3 is TGTGCCAGCAGCCAGATTTGGGCGCCCGGGGAGCTGTTTTTT.

The rearrangement links TRBV6-1 to TRBJ1-1, with a tentative D call TRBD1 (6 bases). There are 13 residues in the CDR3. V was shortened by 2 bases and J by 7 bases, with 11 bases between the two germline ends. The germline V gene encodes CDR1 MNHNS and CDR2 SASEGT. Here the CDR3 DNA reads TGTGCCAGCAGTGAAATAGCAGGGGTTGAAGCTTTCTTT. Translation: CASSEIAGVEAFF.

This clone was counted between two and nine times. The rearrangement joins TRBV4-1 to TRBJ2-7, with 9 bases fitting TRBD1. Germline V gene lookup returns CDR1 MGHRA and CDR2 YSYEKL. This CDR3 has 15 residues. The V gene end was trimmed by 2 bases and the J gene end by 6 bases; junction bases not matched to a gene: 8. CDR3 region: CASSQYGQGRSEQYF. The CDR3, as DNA: TGCGCCAGCAGCCAATACGGACAGGGGCGGTCCGAGCAGTACTTC.

V gene TRBV6-5 combines with J gene TRBJ1-2; 9 bases are a match to TRBD1. The germline V gene encodes CDR1 MNHEY and CDR2 SVGAGI. The CDR3 covers 13 residues. Trimming cost V 6 bases and J 8 bases; bases outside gene matches: 7. The chain's CDR3 is CASRGQGQGGYTF. The CDR3 region has the DNA TGTGCCAGCAGAGGACAGGGGCAGGGCGGCTACACCTTC.

This chain connects TRBV27 to TRBJ2-1, with a possible D match to TRBD2 (5 bases). V gave up 5 bases and J gave up 5 bases, with 19 bases separating them. This CDR3 has 16 residues. The germline V gene has CDR1 MNHEY and CDR2 SMNVEV (reference sequence). This chain's CDR3 is CASSLFARRNNNEQFF. CDR3 bases: TGTGCCAGCAGTCTTTTTGCCAGGAGGAATAACAATGAGCAGTTCTTC.

This chain uses TRBV5-4 with TRBJ2-1; a weak D match, TRBD2 (7 bases). Trimming took 4 bases from V and 8 from J, leaving 19 bases between them. Germline-derived CDR1 and CDR2 are SGHNT and YYREEE (reference sequence). This CDR3 contains 15 residues. The CDR3 is CASSPSGGGFYEQFF. The CDR3, as DNA: TGTGCCAGCAGCCCCAGTGGGGGGGGCTTTTATGAGCAGTTCTTC.

DNA for the CDR3: TGTGCCAGCAGCCAAGGCCTTGGGACGGTGAACACTGAAGCTTTCTTT. It yields the protein CASSQGLGTVNTEAFF. This sequence joins TRBV14 and TRBJ1-1; possible D gene TRBD1, 5 bases. The CDR3 runs to 16 residues. Germline CDR1 SGHDN, CDR2 FVKESK. Trimming took 1 base from V and 0 from J, leaving 12 bases between them.

The chain couples TRBV19 to TRBJ2-5; 12 nucleotides match TRBD2. Germline CDR1 and CDR2: LNHDA and SQIVND (reference sequence). V was clipped by 5 bases and J by 4 bases; unmatched bases: 11. The CDR3 has 17 residues. In nucleotides, the CDR3 is TGTGCCAGTAGTCAGGGACTAGCGGGTCTGGGGGCAGAGACCCAGTACTTC. It specifies CASSQGLAGLGAETQYF. The variable domain in full, completed from reference TRBV19 and TRBJ2-5, reads DGGITQSPKYLFRKEGQNVTLSCEQNLNHDAMYWYRQDPGQGLRLIYYSQIVNDFQKGDIAEGYSVSREKKESFPLTVTSAQKNPTAFYLCASSQGLAGLGAETQYFGPGTRLLVL.

The V and J genes are TRBV27 and TRBJ1-5; D is uncertain. There are 14 residues in the CDR3. The V end lost 2 bases, the J end lost 5 bases, and 10 bases lay between the germline ends. Per germline, CDR1 MNHEY and CDR2 SMNVEV (reference sequence). In DNA form, the CDR3 reads TGTGCCAGCAGTTTAACATACCTGGATCAGCCCCAGCATTTT. Amino acid sequence: CASSLTYLDQPQHF.

The chain combines TRBV28 with TRBJ1-4; 9 nucleotides line up with TRBD1. The CDR3 length is 18 residues. Trimming at V came to 1 base and at J to 8 bases, leaving 14 bases not matched to a gene. Germline V CDR1 and CDR2: MDHEN, SYDVKM. DNA for the CDR3: TGTGCCAGCAGTTTATTTCTCGGCCGGGACAGGGCTGGGGAAAAACTGTTTTTT. Its translation is CASSLFLGRDRAGEKLFF. Supplemented by reference TRBV28 and TRBJ1-4, the full variable domain reads DVKVTQSSRYLVKRTGEKVFLECVQDMDHENMFWYRQDPGLGLRLIYFSYDVKMKEKGDIPEGYSVSREKKERFSLILESASTNQTSMYLCASSLFLGRDRAGEKLFFGSGTQLSVL.

CDR3 region: CASSGGLAADYEQYF. CDR3 DNA sequence: TGTGCCAGCAGCGGCGGACTAGCGGCCGACTACGAGCAGTACTTC. The chain uses TRBV9 and TRBJ2-7, with 10 bases lining up with TRBD2. This CDR3 has 15 amino acids. CDR1 is SGDLS and CDR2 is YYNGEE in the germline V gene. The V gene end was trimmed by 3 bases and the J gene end by 3 bases; junction bases not matched to a gene: 6.

Worth noting for this clone: A read error may produce the germline difference seen at one junction end. The chain combines TRBV15 with TRBJ2-7; 8 bases align to TRBD1. This CDR3 is 12 amino acids long. Germline CDR1 LNHNV, CDR2 YYDKDF (reference sequence). CDR3 sequence reads: CATSRDLGQGHF. The CDR3, as DNA: TGTGCCACCAGCAGAGATCTAGGACAGGGTCACTTC.

This chain joins TRBV27 and TRBJ2-7; D possibly corresponds to TRBD2 (5 bases). Germline V gene data show CDR1 as MNHEY and CDR2 as SMNVEV (reference sequence). The CDR3 runs to 15 residues. The V gene lost 3 bases and the J gene lost 5 bases, with 17 bases spanning the gap. CDR3 nucleotide sequence: TGTGCCAGCAGTTTGGGCGCGGGCCCCCCCAACGAGCAGTACTTC. Amino acid sequence: CASSLGAGPPNEQYF.

The V call is TRBV7-6, the J call TRBJ1-4; 11 bases match TRBD1. The CDR3 length is 15 residues. Germline CDR1 and CDR2: SGHVS and FNYEAQ. V trimming: 4 bases; J trimming: 7 bases; junction bases outside the gene matches: 5. The CDR3 loop reads CASSYGTGGGEKLFF. In DNA, the CDR3 is TGTGCCAGCAGCTATGGGACAGGGGGAGGTGAAAAACTGTTTTTT.